There are many counts of the clone carrying this T cell receptor (beta chain). MiXCR, applied by TCRdb to the multiplex PCR reads, yields one record per CDR3 protein. Of 150,000 to 250,000 distinct CDR3 sequences listed, roughly 31% are singletons. Axillary draining lymph nodes of breast cancer patients supplied the node samples. This sample stems from a study of breast tumors, draining lymph nodes, adjacent tissues. CDR1 is LNHNV and CDR2 is YYDKDF in the germline V gene (reference sequence). V gave up 2 bases and J gave up 5 bases; unmatched junction bases: 7. The CDR3 loop spans 16 amino acids. The chain uses TRBV15 and TRBJ1-2; 11 nucleotides match TRBD1. The clonotype was recovered from a female donor with breast cancer. Some clones in this sample may be carry-over from other donors' samples. Sequenced sample: axillary lymph node tissue. CDR3 residues: CATSRPGQGAAYGYTF. In nucleotides, the CDR3 is TGTGCCACCAGCAGACCAGGACAGGGGGCGGCTTATGGCTACACCTTC.